Shown below are 28 T cell receptor beta chains from a single sample sequenced in a study of OX40 agonist ivuxolimab in advanced cancers. TCRdb's copy holds only in-frame clones and misses some; the assay was immunoSEQ multiplex PCR. Of under 55,000 clones listed, approximately 87% were seen once; the top ten hold approximately 6.8%. The sequencing here drew on CD4+ or CD8+ T cells sorted from blood, taken in a trial of the OX40 agonist ivuxolimab. Receptors were obtained from an adult with an advanced solid tumor such as melanoma, head and neck, liver or kidney cancer.

The chain has TRBV18 and TRBJ1-2; D is unresolved. Trimming cost V 2 bases and J 3 bases, with 16 bases left between them. Germline loops: CDR1 KGHSH, CDR2 LQKENI. The CDR3 contains 16 residues. This chain's CDR3 is CASSPSLDVRDYGYTF. DNA for the CDR3: TGTGCCAGCTCACCATCCCTGGACGTTCGAGACTATGGCTACACCTTC.

This clone was observed a few times. This chain links TRBV30 with TRBJ2-5; D gene ambiguous. V lost 0 bases and J 3 bases, leaving 5 bases between the germline ends. Per germline, CDR1 GTSNPN and CDR2 SVGIG (reference sequence). This CDR3 region has 12 residues. The DNA of the CDR3 is TGTGCCTGGAGTGTTACTGAAGAGACCCAGTACTTC. The encoded protein is CAWSVTEETQYF. Complete variable domain (other parts from reference TRBV30 and TRBJ2-5): SQTIHQWPATLVQPVGSPLSLECTVEGTSNPNLYWYRQAAGRGLQLLFYSVGIGQISSEVPQNLSASRPQDRQFILSSKKLLLSDSGFYLCAWSVTEETQYFGPGTRLLVL.

The genes are TRBV5-1 and TRBJ1-5; D unresolved. Germline V gene sequence: CDR1 SGHRS, CDR2 YFSETQ. The CDR3 is 11 residues long. The germline V and J ends were trimmed by 5 bases and 6 bases, with 6 bases remaining between them. This CDR3 is CASRVLQPQHF. The CDR3 DNA follows: TGCGCCAGCAGAGTTCTTCAGCCCCAGCATTTT. The whole variable domain, filled in from reference TRBV5-1 and TRBJ1-5, reads KAGVTQTPRYLIKTRGQQVTLSCSPISGHRSVSWYQQTPGQGLQFLFEYFSETQRNKGNFPGRFSGRQFSNSRSEMNVSTLELGDSALYLCASRVLQPQHFGDGTRLSIL.

V gene TRBV5-1 combines with J gene TRBJ2-1, with D possibly matching TRBD1 (5 bases). The CDR3 loop spans 15 amino acids. Trimming shortened V by 1 base and J by 0 bases, and 8 bases separated the two germline ends. Germline values: CDR1 SGHRS, CDR2 YFSETQ. The DNA for the CDR3 is TGCGCCAGCAGCTTGCAGGGTAACTCCTACAATGAGCAGTTCTTC. Protein product: CASSLQGNSYNEQFF.

The chain couples TRBV5-1 to TRBJ2-7; TRBD1 matches at 7 bases. The CDR3 loop spans 14 amino acids. Trimming removed 1 base from V and 6 bases from J; junction bases left unmatched: 7. CDR1 is SGHRS, CDR2 YFSETQ, per germline. DNA of the CDR3: TGCGCCAGCAGCTTGCAAGGGGGCGCGTCCGAGCAGTACTTC. The encoded protein is CASSLQGGASEQYF.

The V gene is TRBV19, the J gene TRBJ1-5; 7 bases align to TRBD1. V lost 6 bases to trimming and J lost 6 bases; unmatched junction nucleotides: 5. CDR3 length equals 13 residues. The germline V gene encodes CDR1 LNHDA and CDR2 SQIVND (reference sequence). CDR3 protein: CASSPTGTQPQHF. The CDR3, as DNA: TGTGCCAGTAGCCCGACAGGGACTCAGCCCCAGCATTTT.

This chain links TRBV7-2 with TRBJ1-2; D is ambiguous. Germline V gene lookup returns CDR1 SGHTA and CDR2 FQGNSA. The CDR3 is made up of 13 amino acids. The ends were cut back, 1 base at V and 5 bases at J, with 8 bases in the middle. DNA for the CDR3: TGTGCCAGCAGCTTAGGCCGGCAGTATGGCTACACCTTC. Translation gives CASSLGRQYGYTF.

This chain connects TRBV11-2 to TRBJ1-2; no definite D call. Between the trimmed V and J ends, which lost 5 bases and 2 bases, there was a span of 9 bases. The CDR3 consists of 13 residues. CDR1 is SGHAT and CDR2 is FQNNGV in the germline V gene. The CDR3 bases are TGTGCCAGCAGCCCCGACACAAACTATGGCTACACCTTC. It codes for CASSPDTNYGYTF.

The chain links TRBV19 to TRBJ1-4, with D uncertain. Germline-derived CDR1 and CDR2 are LNHDA and SQIVND (reference sequence). V was trimmed by 4 bases and J by 0 bases, leaving 15 bases between them. CDR3 size: 17 residues. CDR3 protein: CASSNRATGATNEKLFF. The CDR3 nucleotides are TGTGCCAGTAGTAACCGAGCGACGGGTGCAACTAATGAAAAACTGTTTTTT.

A single count supports this clone. The chain recombines TRBV2 with TRBJ1-2; TRBD1 matches at 7 bases. J lost 9 bases, V lost 7 bases, and 8 bases had no gene match. The CDR3 loop spans 12 amino acids. The V gene's germline CDR1 is SNHLY and CDR2 FYNNEI. CDR3 nucleotide sequence: TGTGCCAGCATCGCAGGGGGAATTAGCTACACCTTC. The encoded protein is CASIAGGISYTF.

This clone was detected once. J is TRBJ1-1 and V is TRBV21-1. TRBV21-1 is designated a pseudogene. The CDR3 covers 17 residues. In DNA form, the CDR3 reads TGTGCCAGCAGCATCCCCTCTCGTATGTGGTCAAACACTGAAGCTTTCTTT. The encoded protein is CASSIPSRMWSNTEAFF.

The genes are TRBV29-1 and TRBJ1-5, with D perhaps TRBD1 (6 bases). The CDR3 loop spans 13 amino acids. Germline assignment: CDR1 SQVTM and CDR2 ANQGSEA. V dropped 6 bases and J dropped 7 bases, with 16 bases sitting between them. The CDR3 sequence: CSVANRVNQPQHF. The CDR3 nucleotides are TGCAGCGTCGCCAACAGGGTCAACCAGCCCCAGCATTTT.

V and J are TRBV11-2 and TRBJ2-3, with 11 bases that match TRBD2. Germline loops: CDR1 SGHAT, CDR2 FQNNGV. J was trimmed by 1 base and V by 5 bases; bases with no gene match: 8. This CDR3 region has 17 residues. In nucleotides, the CDR3 is TGTGCCAGCAGCCTCCCCGGGACTAGCGGCCGCACAGATACGCAGTATTTT. Translated: CASSLPGTSGRTDTQYF. Supplemented by reference TRBV11-2 and TRBJ2-3, the full variable domain reads EAGVAQSPRYKIIEKRQSVAFWCNPISGHATLYWYQQILGQGPKLLIQFQNNGVVDDSQLPKDRFSAERLKGVDSTLKIQPAKLEDSAVYLCASSLPGTSGRTDTQYFGPGTRLTVL.

In this sample, this clone turned up a few times. The chain recombines TRBV11-2 with TRBJ2-3; a possible D gene is TRBD1 (5 bases). This CDR3 comprises 14 residues. Per germline, CDR1 SGHAT and CDR2 FQNNGV. V was shortened by 0 bases and J by 3 bases, with 7 bases between the two germline ends. The CDR3 here is CASSLDQGTDTQYF. The CDR3 region has the DNA TGTGCCAGCAGCTTAGATCAGGGTACAGATACGCAGTATTTT.

The CDR3 here is CASSPDRVADTQYF. For the CDR3, the DNA is TGTGCCAGCTCACCAGACAGGGTAGCAGATACGCAGTATTTT. This chain uses TRBV18 with TRBJ2-3; TRBD1 agrees at 7 bases. The ends lost 2 bases at V and 4 bases at J; junction bases unmatched: 3. The CDR3 covers 14 residues. The germline V gene encodes CDR1 KGHSH and CDR2 LQKENI.

This chain links TRBV19 with TRBJ1-6; D unresolved. V was cut by 7 bases and J by 4 bases, with 14 bases left in between. Germline V gene sequence: CDR1 LNHDA, CDR2 SQIVND (reference sequence). The CDR3 covers 15 residues. CDR3: CASKVNLVYNSPLHF. As DNA, the CDR3 is TGTGCCAGTAAGGTTAACTTGGTTTATAATTCACCCCTCCACTTT.

The CDR3 here is CASSVFSDTQYF. For the CDR3, the DNA is TGTGCCAGCAGCGTATTCTCAGATACGCAGTATTTT. The chain couples TRBV9 to TRBJ2-3; D remains ambiguous. Germline CDR1 SGDLS, CDR2 YYNGEE. V lost 1 base and J 4 bases, leaving 4 bases between the germline ends. CDR3 length equals 12 residues.

The genes are TRBV28 and TRBJ1-4, with a tentative D call TRBD1 (6 bases). The CDR3 covers 17 residues. Germline values: CDR1 MDHEN, CDR2 SYDVKM. Trimming removed 4 bases at V and 8 bases at J, with 23 bases between. The chain's CDR3 is CASSSSYRDLVREKLFF. CDR3 nucleotides: TGTGCCAGCAGTTCATCTTACAGGGACCTCGTTCGCGAAAAACTGTTTTTT.

This chain links TRBV5-1 with TRBJ2-4; weak D call: TRBD1 (6 bases). Trimming took off 4 bases at V and 15 bases at J, with 20 bases between the two ends. Germline lookup yields CDR1 SGHRS and CDR2 YFSETQ. CDR3 length: 13 residues. The CDR3 coding sequence is TGCGCCAGCAGCCGAGATGGACAGTCAAGTTGGTACTTC. As protein: CASSRDGQSSWYF. Full variable domain (remainder filled in from reference TRBV5-1 and TRBJ2-4): KAGVTQTPRYLIKTRGQQVTLSCSPISGHRSVSWYQQTPGQGLQFLFEYFSETQRNKGNFPGRFSGRQFSNSRSEMNVSTLELGDSALYLCASSRDGQSSWYFGAGTRLSVL.

This chain uses TRBV6-5 with TRBJ2-3; possibly TRBD1 for D (6 bases). Germline assignment: CDR1 MNHEY and CDR2 SVGAGI. V was shortened by 6 bases and J by 0 bases, with 10 bases between the two germline ends. CDR3 length equals 14 residues. The CDR3 DNA follows: TGTGCCAGCAGCCCTGGACAGAGCACAGATACGCAGTATTTT. It specifies CASSPGQSTDTQYF.

The chain carries TRBV5-1 and TRBJ1-2; no definite D call. This CDR3 is built from 13 residues. Germline V gives CDR1 SGHRS, CDR2 YFSETQ. V dropped 1 base and J dropped 4 bases, with 8 bases sitting between them. For the CDR3, the DNA is TGCGCCAGCAGCTTGCCTACAGTCTATGGCTACACCTTC. Its protein product is CASSLPTVYGYTF.

The chain recombines TRBV19 with TRBJ1-4, with TRBD1 matching over 8 bases. Germline V gene data show CDR1 as LNHDA and CDR2 as SQIVND (reference sequence). J lost 5 bases, V lost 6 bases, and 8 bases had no gene match. The CDR3 extends over 15 amino acids. CDR3 protein: CASRPGTGGNEKLFF. The DNA for the CDR3 is TGTGCCAGTAGGCCCGGGACAGGAGGGAATGAAAAACTGTTTTTT.

Comments on this clone: Relative to the germline gene, one junction end is altered; a read error may explain this. The V and J genes are TRBV5-6 and TRBJ2-1, with unresolved D. This CDR3 has 12 amino acids. CDR1 and CDR2 (germline): SGHDT, YYEEEE. The CDR3: CTSSLYNNEQFF. The CDR3 DNA reads as TGTACCAGCAGCTTGTATAACAATGAGCAGTTCTTC.

In its sample, this clone was seen a few times. The chain carries TRBV28 and TRBJ1-5; no reliable D call. V was clipped by 8 bases and J by 5 bases, with 7 bases between them. Germline V CDR1 and CDR2: MDHEN, SYDVKM. CDR3 size: 11 residues. For the CDR3, the DNA is TGTGCCAGCGGTGATTATCAGCCCCAGCATTTT. Translated: CASGDYQPQHF.

This clone was seen a handful of times. The CDR3 here is CASSSAGQPTLEQYF. The CDR3 bases are TGCGCCAGCAGCTCCGCCGGACAGCCCACCCTTGAGCAGTACTTC. The chain recombines TRBV5-1 with TRBJ2-7; D is perhaps TRBD1 (6 bases). CDR1 is SGHRS and CDR2 is YFSETQ in the germline V gene. With 3 bases removed from V and 7 bases from J, the gap between germline ends came to 20 bases. CDR3 length equals 15 residues.

This rearrangement joins TRBV6-1 to TRBJ2-7, with 7 bases that match TRBD1. Germline trimming cut 8 bases from V and 4 bases from J; bases unmatched to any gene: 8. The length of the CDR3 is 13 residues. Germline CDR1 and CDR2: MNHNS and SASEGT. This chain's CDR3 is CASARDRFYEQYF. The CDR3 DNA reads as TGTGCCAGCGCTCGGGACAGATTTTACGAGCAGTACTTC.

The chain joins TRBV30 to TRBJ2-1; TRBD1 is a possible D gene (6 bases). The CDR3 runs 16 residues. V was clipped by 4 bases and J by 2 bases, with 18 bases between them. CDR1 and CDR2 (germline): GTSNPN, SVGIG (reference sequence). The CDR3 DNA reads TGTGCCTGGATGCCTGATACAGGGAGCCCCTACAATGAGCAGTTCTTC. This encodes CAWMPDTGSPYNEQFF.

The chain recombines TRBV11-2 with TRBJ2-3; D may be TRBD1 (6 bases). This CDR3 is built from 13 residues. Trimming shortened V by 5 bases and J by 10 bases, and 16 bases separated the two germline ends. Per germline, CDR1 SGHAT and CDR2 FQNNGV. The CDR3 here is CASSKGTTGSQYF. Written as DNA, the CDR3 is TGTGCCAGCAGCAAAGGGACAACGGGGTCGCAGTATTTT.